The sequence of this T cell receptor (beta chain) was determined in a study of Graves' ophthalmopathy and Graves' hyperthyroidism (dated by TCRdb to between 2017 and 2018). About the full investigation: A patient counted as having stable hyperthyroidism if there was no progression to ophthalmopathy within 18 months of follow-up. To explore V-J signatures distinguishing ophthalmopathy from hyperthyroidism, a discovery set of around 100 patients (fewer than 45 ophthalmopathy, 55 to 60 stable hyperthyroidism) was enrolled. In total, 135 blood samples were TCR-sequenced: 43 ophthalmopathy, approximately 75 hyperthyroidism and roughly 17 hyperthyroidism-to-ophthalmopathy patients. The study used TCR beta repertoire signatures to distinguish Graves' ophthalmopathy from Graves' hyperthyroidism and to predict progression to ophthalmopathy. An independent validation cohort was composed of 18 hyperthyroidism patients and 17 patients who later progressed from hyperthyroidism to ophthalmopathy. T-cell repertoires of thyroid tissue and blood were compared in five or six hyperthyroidism patients. Following sample collection, hyperthyroidism patients were given methimazole at a starting dose of 30 mg daily, and ophthalmopathy patients were given high-dose intravenous methylprednisolone.

On this clonotype: What this receptor recognizes is not known. Base qualities are not at hand, and no much larger clone is one base apart.

For repertoire sequencing, TCR beta CDR3 regions were amplified from RNA transcripts. The first round of RT-PCR was done with HTBI primers and the Qiagen OneStep RT-PCR kit, and was followed by a second round of multiplex PCR, then size selection and purification. The libraries underwent paired-end sequencing with 100 bp reads on an Illumina HiSeq2000. In the original analysis: SOAPnuke was used to process the reads, removing any read that contained adapters or uncalled bases, had a mean Phred below 15, or lacked an exact match to the constant primer or identifier. COPE v1.2.5 was used to merge the high-quality paired reads. Each unique nucleotide sequence was treated as a clonotype, and MiTCR v1.1 was used to align the clonotypes to the IMGT TRB V, D and J references. The analysis was limited to V-J combinations with a frequency above 0.0001, which together covered 99.2% of repertoires. A TCR clonal expansion and chaos score per V-J combination was defined as the ratio of F50 clonal expansion to chaos observed in the TCRdist matrix. Welch's t-statistics and random forest were used to reduce features to about a dozen V-J combinations, which were fed into a naive Bayes classifier. The Morisita-Horn index was used to measure how similar the thyroid and blood repertoires were. The raw public data were reprocessed by TCRdb itself: fastp quality trimming at Q25, MiXCR clonotype calling, in-frame beta chains only. Rows with one shared CDR3 protein collapse into an entry with the most common genes and DNA. TCRdb, not the authors, supplied the V and J calls. The sample table contains around 1,000,000 distinct CDR3 sequences; only one count was recorded for 35% to 45% of them. Approximately 12% of the sample rests with the top ten.

From the cysteine through the phenylalanine, the CDR3 covers 15 amino acids. Only the CDR3 DNA stays, 45 bases, in frame from base 1. From a lookup of the germline V gene, CDR1 and CDR2 are MGHRA and YSYEKL. Between the V and J ends, shortened by 4 bases and 12 bases respectively, the junction contains 24 bases. Findings and caveats that apply to the study as a whole: In validation, the model predicted ophthalmopathy progression with about 71% sensitivity and 72.22% specificity; 12 predicted patients were CT-confirmed with GO in a median of approximately six months. No statistical method was used to set the sample size in advance, and the investigators knew which group each participant was assigned to. Most of the expanded thyroid clonotypes with a frequency above 0.001 were also detected in blood, and it was suggested that the thyroid immune response may be reflected by blood repertoires. Ophthalmopathy was separated from stable hyperthyroidism by the 13-signature model with more than 85% sensitivity and roughly 83% specificity in cross-validation and with 80%/75% in the test set.

Hyperthyroidism patients were newly diagnosed, were aged 18 to 65 years, and had a disease duration under 2 months. Patients with other autoimmune diseases, uncontrolled infections, pregnancy or lactation were excluded. Clinical symptoms, serum thyroxine, TRAb, thyroid ultrasound and orbital computed tomography were used for diagnosis. Total RNA was extracted with Trizol reagent and quality-checked on an Agilent 2100 Bioanalyzer. The chain joins TRBV4-1 to TRBJ1-1; TRBD1 might be the D gene, on 5 matching bases. This sequence was found in an adult man with Graves' hyperthyroidism. Sequencing was carried out using peripheral blood or thyroid tissue (not recorded which). The DNA sequence is given as TGCGCCAGCAGCCCGAGTATGGGGCCCCGGGCACCGACTTTCTTT. Its protein reads: CASSPSMGPRAPTFF.